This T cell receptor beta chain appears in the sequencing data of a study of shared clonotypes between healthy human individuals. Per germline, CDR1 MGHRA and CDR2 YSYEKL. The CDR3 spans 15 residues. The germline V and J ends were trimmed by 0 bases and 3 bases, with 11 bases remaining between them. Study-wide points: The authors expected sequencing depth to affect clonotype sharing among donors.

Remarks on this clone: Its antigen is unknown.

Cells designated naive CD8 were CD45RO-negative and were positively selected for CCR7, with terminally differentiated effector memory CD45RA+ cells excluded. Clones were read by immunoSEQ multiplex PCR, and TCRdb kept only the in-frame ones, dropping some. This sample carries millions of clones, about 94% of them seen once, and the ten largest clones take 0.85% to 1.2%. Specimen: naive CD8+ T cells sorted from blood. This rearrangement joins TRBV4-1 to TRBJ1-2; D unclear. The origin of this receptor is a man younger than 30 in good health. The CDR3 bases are TGCGCCAGCAGCCAAGATTGGGTTATGGACTATGGCTACACCTTC. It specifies CASSQDWVMDYGYTF.